These 13 T cell receptor beta chains were all obtained from the same sample, sequenced in a study of OX40 agonist ivuxolimab in advanced cancers. This table comes from immunoSEQ multiplex PCR, and its TCRdb copy is limited to in-frame clones, with some not included. This table has tens of thousands of clones, over 80% appearing once. The sequencing used CD4+ or CD8+ T cells sorted from blood, collected in a trial of the OX40 agonist ivuxolimab. These receptors were taken from an adult with an advanced solid tumor such as melanoma, head and neck, liver or kidney cancer.

The CDR3, as DNA: TGTGCCAGCAAGACAGGGAGTGGCTACGAGCAGTACTTC. Amino acid sequence: CASKTGSGYEQYF. The V and J genes are TRBV28 and TRBJ2-5; 7 bases map to TRBD1. Matching the DNA end better, TRBJ2-7 makes the J call doubtful. CDR1 MDHEN and CDR2 SYDVKM come from the germline V gene. The CDR3 contains 13 residues.

The V gene is TRBV6-6, the J gene TRBJ1-5, with D uncertain. Trimming removed 0 bases at V and 5 bases at J, with 8 bases between. The CDR3 consists of 14 residues. CDR1 and CDR2 from the germline V gene are MNHNY and SVGAGI (reference sequence). CDR3 protein: CASSYSSEYQPQHF. CDR3 DNA sequence: TGTGCCAGCAGTTACTCGTCAGAGTATCAGCCCCAGCATTTT.

This chain connects TRBV6-5 to TRBJ1-1, with D maybe TRBD1 (5 bases). Germline V CDR1 and CDR2: MNHEY, SVGAGI. Trimming left V 6 bases short and J 4 bases short, with 15 bases between. This CDR3 has 14 amino acids. Here the CDR3 DNA reads TGTGCCAGCAGCCCCACTGGGGGGGGCACTGAAGCTTTCTTT. It yields the protein CASSPTGGGTEAFF.

The sample holds one count of this clone. The chain couples TRBV11-2 to TRBJ1-4; TRBD1 matches at 9 bases. The CDR3 is 14 residues long. After removal of 5 bases from V and 8 bases from J, the junction contained 6 bases not matched to a gene. CDR1 and CDR2 (germline): SGHAT, FQNNGV. CDR3 region: CASSKGQGGEKLFF. The CDR3 bases are TGTGCCAGCAGCAAGGGACAGGGAGGCGAAAAACTGTTTTTT.

This clone was counted a single time. This chain links TRBV2 with TRBJ2-1; D perhaps matches TRBD1 (6 bases). The CDR3 is 15 residues long. Germline values: CDR1 SNHLY, CDR2 FYNNEI. The V end was cut by 5 bases, the J end by 8 bases, with 19 bases between. CDR3 sequence: CASSITAGGGDEQFF. CDR3 nucleotides: TGTGCCAGCAGTATCACCGCGGGTGGGGGCGATGAGCAGTTCTTC.

The chain has TRBV6-1 and TRBJ1-4, with D hard to call. Trimming removed 3 bases from V and 5 bases from J, with 7 bases in between. The length of the CDR3 is 13 residues. Germline CDR1 and CDR2: MNHNS and SASEGT. The CDR3 bases are TGTGCCAGCAGTGATACAGAGAATGAAAAACTGTTTTTT. This codes for CASSDTENEKLFF.

About this clone itself: At the DNA level, this CDR3 is encoded by other sequences in the same sample as well. The chain carries TRBV25-1 and TRBJ2-5; the D is unclear. Germline V gives CDR1 MGHDK, CDR2 SYGVNS. V lost 6 bases and J lost 5, with 4 bases in between. This CDR3 has 10 residues. The CDR3 nucleotides are TGTGCCAGCAGAGGGGAGACCCAGTACTTC. It is translated as CASRGETQYF. Full variable domain (rest looked up from reference TRBV25-1 and TRBJ2-5): EADIYQTPRYLVIGTGKKITLECSQTMGHDKMYWYQQDPGMELHLIHYSYGVNSTEKGDLSSESTVSRIRTEHFPLTLESARPSHTSQYLCASRGETQYFGPGTRLLVL.

This clone showed up just once. V usage is TRBV19 and J usage is TRBJ2-7, with D perhaps TRBD1 (5 bases). Germline V lookup: CDR1 LNHDA, CDR2 SQIVND (reference sequence). CDR3 length equals 13 residues. The V end was cut by 4 bases, the J end by 10 bases, with 17 bases between. CDR3 amino acids: CASSTADKMVQYF. The CDR3, as DNA: TGTGCCAGTAGTACCGCGGACAAGATGGTACAGTACTTC. The whole variable domain, remainder taken from reference TRBV19 and TRBJ2-7, is DGGITQSPKYLFRKEGQNVTLSCEQNLNHDAMYWYRQDPGQGLRLIYYSQIVNDFQKGDIAEGYSVSREKKESFPLTVTSAQKNPTAFYLCASSTADKMVQYFGPGTRLTVT.

This chain links TRBV9 with TRBJ2-2; D is ambiguous. Germline CDR1 is SGDLS and CDR2 is YYNGEE. This CDR3 is built from 15 residues. Trimming stripped 3 bases from V and 4 bases from J, with 13 bases between. The CDR3 reads CASSAQTLGTGELFF. CDR3 bases: TGTGCCAGCAGCGCGCAGACTTTGGGCACCGGGGAGCTGTTTTTT.

This chain connects TRBV7-2 to TRBJ1-5; no reliable D call. Germline CDR1 SGHTA, CDR2 FQGNSA. V was pared by 6 bases and J by 4 bases, with 7 bases between. This CDR3 is 12 amino acids long. The CDR3 sequence: CASSPGNQPQHF. DNA for the CDR3: TGTGCCAGCAGTCCCGGGAATCAGCCCCAGCATTTT.

The chain combines TRBV2 with TRBJ2-4; a weak D match, TRBD1 (6 bases). Germline CDR1 is SNHLY and CDR2 is FYNNEI. Trimming stripped 6 bases from V and 7 bases from J, with 16 bases between. The CDR3 sequence is 14 residues long. This CDR3 reads CASRVFGQGNIQYF. In nucleotides, the CDR3 is TGTGCCAGCAGGGTCTTCGGGCAGGGGAACATTCAGTACTTC.

The chain has TRBV5-4 and TRBJ2-1, with 12 positions matching TRBD2. V trimming: 3 bases; J trimming: 5 bases; junction bases outside the gene matches: 6. This CDR3 comprises 16 residues. The germline V gene encodes CDR1 SGHNT and CDR2 YYREEE (reference sequence). In nucleotides, the CDR3 is TGTGCCAGCAGCTCTTTGACTAGCGGGAGCAACAATGAGCAGTTCTTC. It encodes CASSSLTSGSNNEQFF.

The V gene is TRBV21-1, the J gene TRBJ1-5; the table's D call TRBD1 went unverified against the DNA. TRBV21-1 constitutes a pseudogene. The CDR3 covers 14 residues. Here the CDR3 DNA reads TGTGCCAGCCCGGACACCTTATCGAACCAGCCCCAGCATTTT. Translated: CASPDTLSNQPQHF.